This entry features one T cell receptor (beta chain) sequence. Its antigen is unidentified. CDR1 and CDR2 (germline): DFQATT, SNEGSKA (reference sequence). The CDR3 loop spans 12 amino acids. V lost 3 bases and J lost 10, with 15 bases in between. Clones were read by immunoSEQ multiplex PCR, and TCRdb kept only the in-frame ones, dropping some. The data show around 120,000 clones, roughly 85% seen once. This sample is drawn from a study of T cell responses to AZD1222 COVID-19 vaccine. General study results and limits: Baseline serostatus was positive in only six AZD1222 recipients.

The material sequenced was peripheral blood, taken on day 0 of AZD1222 vaccination. The receptor comes from an adult in good health. The chain uses TRBV20-1 and TRBJ2-5; D gene uncertain. The CDR3 loop reads CSASLTPTFQYF. CDR3 DNA sequence: TGCAGTGCTAGTCTTACTCCAACATTCCAGTACTTC.